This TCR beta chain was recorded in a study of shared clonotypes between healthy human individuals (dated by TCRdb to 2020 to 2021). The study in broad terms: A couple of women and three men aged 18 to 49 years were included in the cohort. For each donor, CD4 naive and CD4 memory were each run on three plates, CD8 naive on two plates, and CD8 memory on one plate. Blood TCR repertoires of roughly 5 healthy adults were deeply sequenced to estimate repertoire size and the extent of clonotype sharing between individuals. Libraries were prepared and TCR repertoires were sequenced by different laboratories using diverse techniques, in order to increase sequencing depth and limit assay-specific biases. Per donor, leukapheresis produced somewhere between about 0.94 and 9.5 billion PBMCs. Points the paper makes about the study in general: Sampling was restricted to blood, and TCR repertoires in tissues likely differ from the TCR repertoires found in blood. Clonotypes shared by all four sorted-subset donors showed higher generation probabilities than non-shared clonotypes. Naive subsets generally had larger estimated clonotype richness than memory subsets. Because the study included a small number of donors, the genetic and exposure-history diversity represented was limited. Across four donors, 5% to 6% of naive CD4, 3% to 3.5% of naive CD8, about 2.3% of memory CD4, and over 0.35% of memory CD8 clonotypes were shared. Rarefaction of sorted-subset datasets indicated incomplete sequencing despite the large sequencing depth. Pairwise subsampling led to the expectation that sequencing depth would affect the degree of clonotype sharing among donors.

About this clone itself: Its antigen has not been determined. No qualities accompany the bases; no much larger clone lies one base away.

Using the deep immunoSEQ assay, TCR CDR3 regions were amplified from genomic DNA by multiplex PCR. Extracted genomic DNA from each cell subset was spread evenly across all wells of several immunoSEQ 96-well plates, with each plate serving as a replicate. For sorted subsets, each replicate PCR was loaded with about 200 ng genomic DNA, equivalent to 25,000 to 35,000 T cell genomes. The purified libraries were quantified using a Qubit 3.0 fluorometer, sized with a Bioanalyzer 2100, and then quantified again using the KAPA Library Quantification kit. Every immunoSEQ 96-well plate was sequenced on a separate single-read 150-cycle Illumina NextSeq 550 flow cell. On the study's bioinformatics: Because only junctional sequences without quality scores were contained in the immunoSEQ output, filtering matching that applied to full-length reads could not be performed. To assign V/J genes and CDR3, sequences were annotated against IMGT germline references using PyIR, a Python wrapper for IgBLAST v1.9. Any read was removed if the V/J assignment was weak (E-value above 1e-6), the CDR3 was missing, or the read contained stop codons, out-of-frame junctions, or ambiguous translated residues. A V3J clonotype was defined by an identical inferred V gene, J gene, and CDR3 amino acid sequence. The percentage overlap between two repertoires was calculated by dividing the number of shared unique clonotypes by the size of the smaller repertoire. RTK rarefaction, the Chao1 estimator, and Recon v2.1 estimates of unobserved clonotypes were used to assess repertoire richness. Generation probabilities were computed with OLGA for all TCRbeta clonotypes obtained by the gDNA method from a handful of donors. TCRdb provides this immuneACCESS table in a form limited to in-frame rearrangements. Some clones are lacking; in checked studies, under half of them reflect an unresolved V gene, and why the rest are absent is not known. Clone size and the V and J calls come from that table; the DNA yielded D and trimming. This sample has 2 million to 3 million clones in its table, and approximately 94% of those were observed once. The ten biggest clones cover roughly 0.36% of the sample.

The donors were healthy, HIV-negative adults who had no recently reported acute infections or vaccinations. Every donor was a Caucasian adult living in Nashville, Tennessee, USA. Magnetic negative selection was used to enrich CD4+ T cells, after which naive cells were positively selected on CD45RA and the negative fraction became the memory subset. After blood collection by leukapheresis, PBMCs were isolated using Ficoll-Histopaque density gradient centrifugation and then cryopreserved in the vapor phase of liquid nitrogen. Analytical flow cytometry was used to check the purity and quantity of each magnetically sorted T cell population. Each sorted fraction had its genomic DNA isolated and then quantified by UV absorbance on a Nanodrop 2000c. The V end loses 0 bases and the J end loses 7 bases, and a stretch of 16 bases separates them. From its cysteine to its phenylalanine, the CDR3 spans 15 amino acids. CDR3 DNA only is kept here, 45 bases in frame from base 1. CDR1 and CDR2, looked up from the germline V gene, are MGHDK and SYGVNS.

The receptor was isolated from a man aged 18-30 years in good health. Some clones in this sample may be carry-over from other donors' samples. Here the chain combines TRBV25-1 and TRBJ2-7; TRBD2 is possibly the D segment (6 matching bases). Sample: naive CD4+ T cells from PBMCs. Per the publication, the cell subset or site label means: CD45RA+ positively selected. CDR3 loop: CASSEYVGRGGEQYF. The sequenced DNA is TGTGCCAGCAGTGAATACGTAGGTAGGGGAGGTGAGCAGTACTTC.